This passage covers 14 T cell receptor beta chains from one sample sequenced in a study of T cells after yellow fever vaccination (dated 2019 in TCRdb). Library construction relied on 5' RACE. TCRdb names Illumina HiSeq 2500 as the instrument used. Starting from the raw public reads, TCRdb applied fastp trimming at Q25, assembled clones with MiXCR and retained in-frame beta chains. Each entry is one CDR3 protein sequence, shown with its most common DNA and genes. The sample table shows 200,000 to 300,000 distinct CDR3 sequences, and less than 7.5% are seen once. The top ten constitute 1.1% of the sample. The intended sense of this specimen's treatment or condition label: live attenuated yellow fever vaccine strain. Sequenced material: CD4+ T cells sorted from PBMCs, taken on the day of the yellow fever booster vaccination. These receptors originate from a man aged 25 to 45 who received the YFV17D yellow fever vaccine.

At least ten counts were recorded for this clonotype. The CDR3 DNA is TGCAGTGCTAGACAGACGGGTTACGAGCAGTACTTC. Its protein product is CSARQTGYEQYF. The chain employs TRBV20-1 and TRBJ2-7; D call uncertain. The CDR3 runs 12 residues. V was cut by 2 bases and J by 4 bases, with 9 bases left in between. Germline CDR1 and CDR2: DFQATT and SNEGSKA (reference sequence).

CDR3 amino acids: CSATGDGRETQYF. CDR3 sequence (DNA): TGCAGTGCTACCGGGGACGGCCGGGAGACCCAGTACTTC. This chain connects TRBV20-1 to TRBJ2-5, with D tentatively TRBD1 or TRBD2 (5 bases each). V was shortened by 4 bases and J by 5 bases, with 14 bases between the two germline ends. The CDR3 runs to 13 residues. Germline V gene sequence: CDR1 DFQATT, CDR2 SNEGSKA (reference sequence).

The chain combines TRBV14 with TRBJ1-1; D is unclear. V lost 0 bases and J 5 bases, leaving 10 bases between the germline ends. The CDR3 is 14 residues long. Germline CDR1 reads SGHDN; CDR2 reads FVKESK. This CDR3 is CASSQDLSRTEAFF. CDR3 in DNA: TGTGCCAGCAGCCAAGATCTTTCGCGGACTGAAGCTTTCTTT.

For this clonotype: A read error may explain this, as a much larger clone is one base away. The rearrangement uses TRBV5-4 and TRBJ1-1; TRBD1 matches at 8 bases. CDR3 size: 13 residues. Germline lookup yields CDR1 SGHNT and CDR2 YYREEE (reference sequence). CDR3 amino acids: CSSSLFGQGGAFF. The DNA of the CDR3 is TGTTCCAGCAGCTTGTTTGGACAGGGAGGAGCTTTCTTT.

In this sample, this clonotype turned up a few times. The gene calls are TRBV15 and TRBJ2-7, with D perhaps being TRBD1 or TRBD2 (5 bases each). This CDR3 contains 15 residues. Looked up from germline, CDR1 is LNHNV and CDR2 is YYDKDF (reference sequence). With 3 bases removed from V and 0 bases from J, the gap between germline ends came to 12 bases. The CDR3: CATSRGTGSSYEQYF. CDR3 in DNA: TGTGCCACCAGCAGGGGGACGGGGAGCTCCTACGAGCAGTACTTC.

In this sample, this clonotype turned up a few times. The J gene is TRBJ2-1, the V gene TRBV19; D uncertain. The length of the CDR3 is 11 residues. Germline values: CDR1 LNHDA, CDR2 SQIVND (reference sequence). Trimming stripped 4 bases from V and 8 bases from J, with 6 bases between. The CDR3 sequence is CASSTRDEQFF. In DNA form, the CDR3 reads TGTGCCAGTAGTACGCGTGATGAGCAGTTCTTC.

This rearrangement joins TRBV20-1 to TRBJ2-7; TRBD1 or TRBD2 may be the D gene (7 bases each). The CDR3 is made up of 15 amino acids. The germline V gene encodes CDR1 DFQATT and CDR2 SNEGSKA (reference sequence). Trimming stripped 6 bases from V and 4 bases from J, with 22 bases between. CDR3 DNA sequence: TGCAGTGCCGCGGTGGGAGGGGGCGCCCTGTACGAGCAGTACTTC. Its protein is CSAAVGGGALYEQYF.

This clonotype was seen many times. CDR3 coding DNA: TGCGCCAGCAGCCAAGATACGCTAGCGGGACGCGAGCAGTACTTC. The encoded protein is CASSQDTLAGREQYF. The chain employs TRBV4-3 and TRBJ2-7; 9 nucleotides line up with TRBD2. The CDR3 is made up of 15 amino acids. Germline loops: CDR1 LGHNA, CDR2 YSLEER. V was pared by 0 bases and J by 6 bases, with 6 bases of the junction left unmatched.

This clonotype was observed a handful of times. The CDR3 loop is CASSYSGTRGYEQYF. CDR3 coding DNA: TGTGCCAGCAGTTATAGTGGGACTAGAGGCTACGAGCAGTACTTC. The V and J genes are TRBV12-3 or TRBV12-4 and TRBJ2-7; 8 nucleotides agree with TRBD2. J was trimmed by 3 bases and V by 4 bases; bases with no gene match: 8. The CDR3 extends over 15 amino acids.

The genes are TRBV4-3 and TRBJ2-1; TRBD2 aligns across 13 bases. Germline V lookup: CDR1 LGHNA, CDR2 YSLEER. V shed 0 bases, J shed 2 bases, and the junction held 4 bases outside the gene matches. The CDR3 length is 18 residues. The CDR3: CASSQELAGGMAYNEQFF. The CDR3, as DNA: TGCGCCAGCAGCCAAGAACTAGCGGGAGGGATGGCCTACAATGAGCAGTTCTTC.

In its sample, this clonotype was seen a few times. The V call is TRBV24-1, the J call TRBJ2-1; no reliable D call. Trimming left V 5 bases short and J 7 bases short, with 11 bases between. The germline V gene has CDR1 KGHDR and CDR2 SFDVKD. CDR3 length: 13 residues. CDR3 coding DNA: TGTGCCACCAGTGGTCTAGTCGGGAATGAGCAGTTCTTC. This sequence encodes CATSGLVGNEQFF.

This clonotype was seen at least ten times. The V call is TRBV19, the J call TRBJ2-7; 7 positions match TRBD2. Unmatched junction bases numbered 9, after V lost 4 bases and J lost 0 bases. From germline, CDR1 is LNHDA and CDR2 SQIVND (reference sequence). The CDR3 runs 16 residues. CDR3 in amino acids: CASSREGQRSSYEQYF. CDR3 coding DNA: TGTGCCAGTAGTAGGGAGGGGCAGCGGAGCTCCTACGAGCAGTACTTC.

The chain has TRBV20-1 and TRBJ2-5, with 9 bases that match TRBD2. V shed 3 bases and J 5 bases; nucleotides not matched to a gene: 7. The CDR3 runs to 14 residues. Germline V gene data show CDR1 as DFQATT and CDR2 as SNEGSKA (reference sequence). The CDR3 nucleotides read TGCAGTGCTAGCTCTAGCGGGATCCCCGAGACCCAGTACTTC. The encoded protein is CSASSSGIPETQYF.

This clonotype has more than one count but fewer than ten. The chain carries TRBV3-1 and TRBJ2-6; 11 nucleotides agree with TRBD2. There are 19 residues in the CDR3. V lost 1 base, J lost 1 base, and 6 bases stayed unmatched. Per the germline V gene, CDR1 is LGHDT and CDR2 is YNNKEL (reference sequence). The CDR3 coding sequence is TGTGCCAGCAGCCAAGGGACTAGCGGGTCACAATCTGGGGCCAACGTCCTGACTTTC. It encodes CASSQGTSGSQSGANVLTF.